This T cell receptor (beta chain) was sequenced during a study of T cells after yellow fever vaccination. This clonotype was detected a few times. TCRdb analysed the 5' RACE reads with MiXCR anew, one entry per CDR3 protein. This table has some 110,000 distinct CDR3 sequences, under 9% appearing once. J was trimmed by 1 base and V by 3 bases; bases with no gene match: 2. The V gene's germline CDR1 is MNHEY and CDR2 SVGAGI. CDR3 size: 14 residues. The receptor's source is a man aged 30 to 39 who received the YFV17D yellow fever vaccine. J is TRBJ2-7 and V is TRBV6-5; the match to TRBD2 covers 8 bases. Sequencing used CD8+ T cells sorted from PBMCs, obtained 45 days after the yellow fever booster vaccination. In DNA, the CDR3 is TGTGCCAGCAGTTATGGCGGGAGGTCCTACGAGCAGTACTTC. This translates into CASSYGGRSYEQYF.